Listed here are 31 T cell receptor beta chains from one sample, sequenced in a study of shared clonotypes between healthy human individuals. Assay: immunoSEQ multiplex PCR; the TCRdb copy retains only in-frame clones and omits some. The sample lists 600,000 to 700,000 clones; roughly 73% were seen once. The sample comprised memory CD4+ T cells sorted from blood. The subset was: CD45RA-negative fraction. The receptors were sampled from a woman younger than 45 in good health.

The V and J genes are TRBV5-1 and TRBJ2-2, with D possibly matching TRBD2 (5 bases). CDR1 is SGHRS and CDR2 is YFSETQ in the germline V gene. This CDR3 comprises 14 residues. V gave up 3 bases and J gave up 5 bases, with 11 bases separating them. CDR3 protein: CASSSLGATGELFF. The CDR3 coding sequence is TGCGCCAGCAGCTCGTTGGGAGCTACCGGGGAGCTGTTTTTT.

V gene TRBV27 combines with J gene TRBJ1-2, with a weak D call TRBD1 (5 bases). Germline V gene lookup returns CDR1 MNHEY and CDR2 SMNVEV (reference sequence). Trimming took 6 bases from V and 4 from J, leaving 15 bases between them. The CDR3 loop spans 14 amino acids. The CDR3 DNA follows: TGTGCCAGCAGACCGAGACAGCCCGTCTATGGCTACACCTTC. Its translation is CASRPRQPVYGYTF.

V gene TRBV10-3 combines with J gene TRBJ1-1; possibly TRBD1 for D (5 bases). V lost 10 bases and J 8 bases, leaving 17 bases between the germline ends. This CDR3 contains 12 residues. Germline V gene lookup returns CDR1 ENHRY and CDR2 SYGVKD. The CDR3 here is CATESGDGEAFF. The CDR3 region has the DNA TGTGCCACCGAAAGCGGGGACGGAGAAGCTTTCTTT.

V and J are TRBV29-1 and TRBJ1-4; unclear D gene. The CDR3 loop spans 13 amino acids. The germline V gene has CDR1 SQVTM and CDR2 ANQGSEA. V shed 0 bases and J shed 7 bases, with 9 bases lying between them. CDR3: CSVEERRTEKLFF. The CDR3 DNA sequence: TGCAGCGTTGAAGAACGAAGGACTGAAAAACTGTTTTTT. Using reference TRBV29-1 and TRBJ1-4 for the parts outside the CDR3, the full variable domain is SAVISQKPSRDICQRGTSLTIQCQVDSQVTMMFWYRQQPGQSLTLIATANQGSEATYESGFVIDKFPISRPNLTFSTLTVSNMSPEDSSIYLCSVEERRTEKLFFGSGTQLSVL.

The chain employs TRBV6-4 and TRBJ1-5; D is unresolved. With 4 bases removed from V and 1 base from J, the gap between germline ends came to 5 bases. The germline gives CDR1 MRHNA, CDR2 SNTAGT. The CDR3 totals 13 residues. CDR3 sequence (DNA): TGTGCCAGCAGTGTGTCCAGCAATCAGCCCCAGCATTTT. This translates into CASSVSSNQPQHF.

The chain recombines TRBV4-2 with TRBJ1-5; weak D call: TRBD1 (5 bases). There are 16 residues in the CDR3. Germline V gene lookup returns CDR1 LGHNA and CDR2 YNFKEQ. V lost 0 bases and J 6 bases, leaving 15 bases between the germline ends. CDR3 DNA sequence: TGTGCCAGCAGCCAAGATGACGCGGGGGGAGGTCAGCCCCAGCATTTT. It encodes CASSQDDAGGGQPQHF.

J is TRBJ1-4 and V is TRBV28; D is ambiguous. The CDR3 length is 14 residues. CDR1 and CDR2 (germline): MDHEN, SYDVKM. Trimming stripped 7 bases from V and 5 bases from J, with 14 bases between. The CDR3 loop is CASTSGNRNEKLFF. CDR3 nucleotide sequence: TGTGCCAGCACCAGTGGGAACCGGAATGAAAAACTGTTTTTT.

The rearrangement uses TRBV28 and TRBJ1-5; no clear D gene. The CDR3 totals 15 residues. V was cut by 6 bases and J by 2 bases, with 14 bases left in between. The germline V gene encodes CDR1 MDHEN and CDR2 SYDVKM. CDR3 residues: CASSPVGVGNQPQHF. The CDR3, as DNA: TGTGCCAGCAGCCCTGTTGGGGTCGGCAATCAGCCCCAGCATTTT.

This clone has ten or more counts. CDR3 loop: CASSFSGTDGYTF. DNA of the CDR3: TGTGCCAGCAGTTTCTCTGGGACAGACGGCTACACCTTC. The V call is TRBV27, the J call TRBJ1-2; 7 bases match TRBD1. V lost 3 bases to trimming and J lost 8 bases; unmatched junction nucleotides: 6. The CDR3 loop spans 13 amino acids. CDR1 is MNHEY and CDR2 is SMNVEV in the germline V gene (reference sequence).

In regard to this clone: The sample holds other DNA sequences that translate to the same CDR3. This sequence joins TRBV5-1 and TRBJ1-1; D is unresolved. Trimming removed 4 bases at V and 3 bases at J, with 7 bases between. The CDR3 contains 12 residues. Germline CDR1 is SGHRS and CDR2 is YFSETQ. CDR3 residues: CASSRDYTEAFF. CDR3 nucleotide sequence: TGCGCCAGCAGCCGGGATTACACTGAAGCTTTCTTT.

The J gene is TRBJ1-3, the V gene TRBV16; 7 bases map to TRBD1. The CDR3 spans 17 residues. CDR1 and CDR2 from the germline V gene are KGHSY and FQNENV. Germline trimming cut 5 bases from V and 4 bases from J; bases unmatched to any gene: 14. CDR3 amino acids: CASSFSPGQTTGNTIYF. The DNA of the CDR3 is TGTGCCAGCAGCTTTAGTCCGGGACAGACGACCGGAAACACCATATATTTT.

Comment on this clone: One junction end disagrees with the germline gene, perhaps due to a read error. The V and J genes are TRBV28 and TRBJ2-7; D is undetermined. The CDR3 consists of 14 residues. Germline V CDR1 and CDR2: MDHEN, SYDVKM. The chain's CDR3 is CASSLSWVGYEQYF. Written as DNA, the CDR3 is TGTGCCAGCAGCTTATCCTGGGTAGGCTACGAGCAGTACTTC.

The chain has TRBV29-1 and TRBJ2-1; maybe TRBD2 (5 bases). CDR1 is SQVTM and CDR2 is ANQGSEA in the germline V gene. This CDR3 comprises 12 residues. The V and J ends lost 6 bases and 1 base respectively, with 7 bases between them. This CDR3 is CSVRGSYNEQFF. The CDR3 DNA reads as TGCAGCGTACGGGGTTCCTACAATGAGCAGTTCTTC.

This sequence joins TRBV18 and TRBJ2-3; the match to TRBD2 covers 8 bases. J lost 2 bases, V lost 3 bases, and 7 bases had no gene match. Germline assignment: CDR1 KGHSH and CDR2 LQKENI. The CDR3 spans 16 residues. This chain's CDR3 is CASSPSGGQITDTQYF. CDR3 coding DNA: TGTGCCAGCTCACCCTCGGGGGGGCAGATCACAGATACGCAGTATTTT.

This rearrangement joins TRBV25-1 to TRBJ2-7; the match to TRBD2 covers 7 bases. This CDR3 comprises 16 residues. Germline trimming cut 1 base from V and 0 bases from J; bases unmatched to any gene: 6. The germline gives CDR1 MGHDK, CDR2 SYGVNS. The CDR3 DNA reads TGTGCCAGCAGTGAATCCGTGACTAGCTCCTCCTACGAGCAGTACTTC. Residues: CASSESVTSSSYEQYF.

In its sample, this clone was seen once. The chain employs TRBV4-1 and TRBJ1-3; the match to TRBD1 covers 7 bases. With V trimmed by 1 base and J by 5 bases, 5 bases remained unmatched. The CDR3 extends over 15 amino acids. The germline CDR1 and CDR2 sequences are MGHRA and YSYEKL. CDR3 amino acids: CASSQGQGARNTIYF. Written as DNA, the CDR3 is TGCGCCAGCAGCCAAGGACAGGGTGCGAGAAACACCATATATTTT.

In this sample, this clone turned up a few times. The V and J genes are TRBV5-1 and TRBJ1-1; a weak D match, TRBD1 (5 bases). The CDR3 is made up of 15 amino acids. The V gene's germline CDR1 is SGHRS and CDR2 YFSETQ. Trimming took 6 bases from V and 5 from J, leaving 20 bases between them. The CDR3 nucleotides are TGCGCCAGCACCCCGGGCAGATCGGGACCGACTGAAGCTTTCTTT. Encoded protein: CASTPGRSGPTEAFF.

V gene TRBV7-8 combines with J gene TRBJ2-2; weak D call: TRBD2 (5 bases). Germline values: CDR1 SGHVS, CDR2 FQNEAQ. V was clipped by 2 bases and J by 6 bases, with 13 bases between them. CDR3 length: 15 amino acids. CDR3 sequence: CASSLFSEIAGELFF. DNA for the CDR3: TGTGCCAGCAGCTTATTTAGCGAGATCGCCGGGGAGCTGTTTTTT.

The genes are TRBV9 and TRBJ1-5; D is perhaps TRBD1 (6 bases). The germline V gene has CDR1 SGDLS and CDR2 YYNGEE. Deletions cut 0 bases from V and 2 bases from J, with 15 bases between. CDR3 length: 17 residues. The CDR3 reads CASSVVRGSKGNQPQHF. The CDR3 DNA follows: TGTGCCAGCAGCGTAGTTAGGGGGTCGAAGGGCAATCAGCCCCAGCATTTT. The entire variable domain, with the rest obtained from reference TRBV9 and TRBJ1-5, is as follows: DSGVTQTPKHLITATGQRVTLRCSPRSGDLSVYWYQQSLDQGLQFLIQYYNGEERAKGNILERFSAQQFPDLHSELNLSSLELGDSALYFCASSVVRGSKGNQPQHFGDGTRLSIL.

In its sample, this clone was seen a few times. The CDR3 DNA reads TGTGCCAGTAGTATCCGACTCGGGACGCGAGAGACCCAGTACTTC. Translation: CASSIRLGTRETQYF. The chain carries TRBV19 and TRBJ2-5; tentatively, D is TRBD1 or TRBD2 (5 bases each). The CDR3 sequence is 15 residues long. V lost 3 bases and J 4 bases, leaving 15 bases between the germline ends. Germline CDR1 and CDR2: LNHDA and SQIVND (reference sequence).

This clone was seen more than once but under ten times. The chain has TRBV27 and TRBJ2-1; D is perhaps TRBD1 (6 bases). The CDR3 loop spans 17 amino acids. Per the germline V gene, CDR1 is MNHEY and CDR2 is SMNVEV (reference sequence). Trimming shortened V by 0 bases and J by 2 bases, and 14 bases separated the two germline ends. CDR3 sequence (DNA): TGTGCCAGCAGTTTATCGGTGGGGGCCAGCACCTACAATGAGCAGTTCTTC. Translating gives CASSLSVGASTYNEQFF.

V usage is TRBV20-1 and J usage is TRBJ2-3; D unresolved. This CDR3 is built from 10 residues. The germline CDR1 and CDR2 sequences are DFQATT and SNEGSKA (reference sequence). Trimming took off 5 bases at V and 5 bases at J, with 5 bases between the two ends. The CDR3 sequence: CSAFRDTQYF. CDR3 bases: TGCAGTGCTTTCCGAGATACGCAGTATTTT.

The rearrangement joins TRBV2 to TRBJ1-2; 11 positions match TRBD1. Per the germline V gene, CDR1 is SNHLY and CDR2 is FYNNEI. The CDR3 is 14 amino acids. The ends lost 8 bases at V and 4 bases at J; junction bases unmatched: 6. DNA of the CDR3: TGTGCCAGCGCAGGACAGGGGGCCAGCTATGGCTACACCTTC. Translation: CASAGQGASYGYTF.

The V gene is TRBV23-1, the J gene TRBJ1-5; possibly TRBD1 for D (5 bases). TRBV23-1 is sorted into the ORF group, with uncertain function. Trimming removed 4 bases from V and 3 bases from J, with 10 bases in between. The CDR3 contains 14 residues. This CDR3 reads CASSRGSYNQPQHF. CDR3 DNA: TGCGCCAGCAGTCGGGGGTCATACAATCAGCCCCAGCATTTT.

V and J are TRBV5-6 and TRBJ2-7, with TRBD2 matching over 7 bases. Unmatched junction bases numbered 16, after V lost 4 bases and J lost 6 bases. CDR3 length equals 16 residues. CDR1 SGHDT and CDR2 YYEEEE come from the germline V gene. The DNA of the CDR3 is TGTGCCAGCAGCCAGGAGGGGCGCGGGAGCAATAGCGAGCAGTACTTC. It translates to CASSQEGRGSNSEQYF.

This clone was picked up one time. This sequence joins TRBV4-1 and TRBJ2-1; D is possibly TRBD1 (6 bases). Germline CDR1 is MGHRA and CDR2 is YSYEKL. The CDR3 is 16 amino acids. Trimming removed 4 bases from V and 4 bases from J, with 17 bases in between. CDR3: CASSPRTAKVYNEQFF. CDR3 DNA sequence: TGCGCCAGCAGCCCCCGGACAGCTAAGGTTTACAATGAGCAGTTCTTC.

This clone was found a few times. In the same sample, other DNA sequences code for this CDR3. In DNA, the CDR3 is TGCGCCAGCAGCTTGGCGGGATCATACAATGAGCAGTTCTTC. Amino acid sequence: CASSLAGSYNEQFF. The V gene is TRBV5-1, the J gene TRBJ2-1; possible D gene TRBD2, 5 bases. V was clipped by 0 bases and J by 4 bases, with 8 bases between them. CDR1 is SGHRS and CDR2 is YFSETQ in the germline V gene. The CDR3 consists of 14 residues.

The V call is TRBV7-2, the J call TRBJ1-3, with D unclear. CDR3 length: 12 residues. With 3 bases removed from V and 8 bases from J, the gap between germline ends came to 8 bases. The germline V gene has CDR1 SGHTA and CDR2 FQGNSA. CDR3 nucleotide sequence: TGTGCCAGCAGCTTGAGTGACCACACCATATATTTT. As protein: CASSLSDHTIYF.

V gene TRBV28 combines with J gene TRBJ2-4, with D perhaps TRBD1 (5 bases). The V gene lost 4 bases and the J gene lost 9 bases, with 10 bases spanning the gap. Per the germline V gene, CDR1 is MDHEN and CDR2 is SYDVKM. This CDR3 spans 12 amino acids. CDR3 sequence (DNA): TGTGCCAGCAGTTCAACGGACACCATTCAGTACTTC. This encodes CASSSTDTIQYF.

The CDR3 reads CATGTGVMNEQFF. The CDR3 nucleotides read TGTGCCACCGGGACAGGGGTTATGAATGAGCAGTTCTTC. The rearrangement uses TRBV28 and TRBJ2-1, with 10 positions matching TRBD1. Trimming cost V 10 bases and J 7 bases; bases outside gene matches: 7. Per germline, CDR1 MDHEN and CDR2 SYDVKM. CDR3 size: 13 residues.

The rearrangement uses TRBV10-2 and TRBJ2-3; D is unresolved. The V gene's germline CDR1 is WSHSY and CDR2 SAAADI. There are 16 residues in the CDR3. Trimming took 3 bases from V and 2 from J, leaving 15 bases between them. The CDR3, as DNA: TGCGCCAGCAGTGAATCCCCAGCGAGGATCACAGATACGCAGTATTTT. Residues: CASSESPARITDTQYF.